The 21 T cell receptor beta chains below all came from one sample that was sequenced in a study of shared clonotypes between healthy human individuals. Sequenced by immunoSEQ multiplex PCR; TCRdb stores in-frame clones only, minus some. In the table there are about 2.4 million clones, 90% to 95% of which are singletons. The sequenced sample consisted of naive CD4+ T cells sorted from blood. Indicated subset: CD45RA+ positively selected. The receptors derive from a young man in good health.

The CDR3 region is CASSTGGAKGYTF. The CDR3 nucleotides are TGTGCCAGCAGTACAGGGGGCGCGAAAGGCTACACCTTC. This sequence joins TRBV2 and TRBJ1-2; 9 nucleotides line up with TRBD1. Germline V gene lookup returns CDR1 SNHLY and CDR2 FYNNEI. The CDR3 is 13 residues long. V trimming: 5 bases; J trimming: 8 bases; junction bases outside the gene matches: 6.

V gene TRBV5-4 combines with J gene TRBJ2-2, with 10 bases matching TRBD2. V gave up 4 bases and J gave up 0 bases; unmatched junction bases: 9. CDR1 SGHNT and CDR2 YYREEE come from the germline V gene (reference sequence). CDR3 length: 18 amino acids. CDR3 region: CASSRRLAGLANTGELFF. CDR3 in DNA: TGTGCCAGCAGCCGGAGACTAGCGGGTCTCGCGAACACCGGGGAGCTGTTTTTT.

This chain uses TRBV27 with TRBJ2-7, with 9 bases that match TRBD1. The CDR3 has 18 amino acids. V dropped 5 bases and J dropped 3; count of bases not matched to a gene: 17. Per germline, CDR1 MNHEY and CDR2 SMNVEV (reference sequence). CDR3 sequence (DNA): TGTGCCAGCAGTCCCTTTGGCCTACCGGGACAGGGTGTCTACGAGCAGTACTTC. Its translation: CASSPFGLPGQGVYEQYF.

This chain joins TRBV10-3 and TRBJ1-5; possible D gene TRBD1, 5 bases. CDR1 ENHRY and CDR2 SYGVKD come from the germline V gene. CDR3 size: 13 residues. The germline V and J ends were trimmed by 11 bases and 2 bases, with 13 bases remaining between them. The CDR3 here is CAVDSQGNQPQHF. CDR3 nucleotides: TGTGCCGTAGACAGCCAGGGCAATCAGCCCCAGCATTTT.

This chain links TRBV19 with TRBJ1-2; D might be TRBD1 (6 bases). CDR1 and CDR2 (germline): LNHDA, SQIVND (reference sequence). The CDR3 spans 14 residues. The ends were cut back, 5 bases at V and 4 bases at J, with 14 bases in the middle. The CDR3 DNA reads as TGTGCCAGTAGTTCTAGGGGGTACGGCTATGGCTACACCTTC. Amino acids: CASSSRGYGYGYTF.

The DNA of the CDR3 is TGTGCCAGCAGCAAGGGCCCCTCCTACGAGCAGTACTTC. It specifies CASSKGPSYEQYF. The V and J genes are TRBV14 and TRBJ2-7; D remains unclear. The germline V gene has CDR1 SGHDN and CDR2 FVKESK. The CDR3 has 13 residues. Trimming took off 5 bases at V and 0 bases at J, with 8 bases between the two ends.

The chain employs TRBV29-1 and TRBJ2-5, with 9 bases matching TRBD1. Germline loops: CDR1 SQVTM, CDR2 ANQGSEA. This CDR3 contains 14 residues. Losses at the gene ends were 7 bases for V and 5 bases for J; bases not matched to a gene: 11. The CDR3 region is CSAYRGRFGETQYF. The CDR3 nucleotides are TGCAGCGCTTACAGGGGGCGCTTCGGGGAGACCCAGTACTTC. Full variable domain (missing parts from reference TRBV29-1 and TRBJ2-5): SAVISQKPSRDICQRGTSLTIQCQVDSQVTMMFWYRQQPGQSLTLIATANQGSEATYESGFVIDKFPISRPNLTFSTLTVSNMSPEDSSIYLCSAYRGRFGETQYFGPGTRLLVL.

The CDR3 sequence: CASGDKFSNQPQHF. The CDR3 DNA reads as TGTGCCAGTGGGGACAAATTCAGCAATCAGCCCCAGCATTTT. The chain employs TRBV19 and TRBJ1-5; TRBD1 is a possible D gene (6 bases). The CDR3 totals 14 residues. The V end was cut by 8 bases, the J end by 1 base, with 12 bases between. The germline CDR1 and CDR2 sequences are LNHDA and SQIVND (reference sequence).

Note on this clone: Additional DNA sequences in this sample encode the identical CDR3. The J gene is TRBJ2-7, the V gene TRBV18, with TRBD2 matching over 9 bases. CDR1 and CDR2 from the germline V gene are KGHSH and LQKENI. J was trimmed by 2 bases and V by 0 bases; bases with no gene match: 5. The CDR3 loop spans 16 amino acids. CDR3: CASSPPGLAGTYEQYF. CDR3 nucleotides: TGTGCCAGCTCACCACCCGGCCTAGCGGGGACCTACGAGCAGTACTTC.

This rearrangement joins TRBV6-1 to TRBJ1-5; D perhaps matches TRBD1 (5 bases). V shed 7 bases and J shed 3 bases, with 10 bases lying between them. Per the germline V gene, CDR1 is MNHNS and CDR2 is SASEGT. This CDR3 comprises 13 residues. Here the CDR3 DNA reads TGTGCCAGCAAACGGACAACCAATCAGCCCCAGCATTTT. It specifies CASKRTTNQPQHF.

The chain has TRBV5-4 and TRBJ2-3, with 8 bases identical to TRBD2. CDR3 length equals 15 residues. CDR1 is SGHNT, CDR2 YYREEE, per germline (reference sequence). V lost 4 bases, J lost 2 bases, and 6 bases stayed unmatched. The CDR3 region is CASSPTSGATDTQYF. CDR3 sequence (DNA): TGTGCCAGCAGCCCAACTAGCGGAGCCACAGATACGCAGTATTTT.

The J gene is TRBJ2-2, the V gene TRBV4-1; D may correspond to TRBD1 or TRBD2 (6 bases each). CDR3 length: 17 amino acids. V was cut by 1 base and J by 0 bases, with 12 bases left in between. CDR1 is MGHRA and CDR2 is YSYEKL in the germline V gene. The CDR3 DNA reads TGCGCCAGCAGCCAAGGCGGGGACACGGCGAACACCGGGGAGCTGTTTTTT. As protein: CASSQGGDTANTGELFF.

As regards this clone: Mismatch with germline at one junction end may stem from a read error. The chain recombines TRBV7-7 with TRBJ1-2, with a tentative D call TRBD1 (6 bases). Germline loops: CDR1 SSHAT, CDR2 FNYEAQ (reference sequence). The CDR3 totals 17 residues. The CDR3 DNA is TGTGCTAGCAGCTACTTGGGTTCGGGGGGCAGTGGTTATGGCTACACCTTC. Protein product: CASSYLGSGGSGYGYTF. Full variable domain (outside the CDR3, taken from reference TRBV7-7 and TRBJ1-2): GAGVSQSPRYKVTKRGQDVTLRCDPISSHATLYWYQQALGQGPEFLTYFNYEAQPDKSGLPSDRFSAERPEGSISTLTIQRTEQRDSAMYRCASSYLGSGGSGYGYTFGSGTRLTVV.

Points on this clone: In the same sample, other DNA sequences code for this CDR3. The chain joins TRBV2 to TRBJ2-5; D gene uncertain. CDR1 and CDR2 (germline): SNHLY, FYNNEI. The CDR3 has 12 residues. Between the trimmed V and J ends, which lost 4 bases and 5 bases, there was a span of 8 bases. CDR3 bases: TGTGCCAGCAGTGCGAGTGGGGAGACCCAGTACTTC. Translated: CASSASGETQYF.

With respect to this clone: The sample contains more than one DNA sequence encoding this CDR3. The genes are TRBV28 and TRBJ2-7; the D gene is possibly TRBD1 (5 bases). Trimming stripped 1 base from V and 7 bases from J, with 8 bases between. This CDR3 has 12 amino acids. Germline lookup yields CDR1 MDHEN and CDR2 SYDVKM. The CDR3 DNA sequence: TGTGCCAGCAGTTTATTTAAGGGGGAGCAGTACTTC. It codes for CASSLFKGEQYF.

The chain joins TRBV5-1 to TRBJ2-6; D ambiguous. The germline gives CDR1 SGHRS, CDR2 YFSETQ. The CDR3 totals 16 residues. V was trimmed by 4 bases and J by 4 bases, leaving 15 bases between them. The CDR3: CASSPNEVPGANVLTF. CDR3 DNA sequence: TGCGCCAGCAGCCCCAACGAGGTGCCCGGGGCCAACGTCCTGACTTTC.

Notes on this clone: The same CDR3 arises from other DNA sequences in this sample as well. V is TRBV30 and J is TRBJ2-7; D not resolved. Germline V gene lookup returns CDR1 GTSNPN and CDR2 SVGIG (reference sequence). This CDR3 has 13 residues. Trimming removed 1 base at V and 0 bases at J, with 7 bases between. The CDR3 nucleotides read TGTGCCTGGAGTGGTGGGGACTCCTACGAGCAGTACTTC. This codes for CAWSGGDSYEQYF. Based on the CDR3 plus reference TRBV30 and TRBJ2-7, the full variable domain is SQTIHQWPATLVQPVGSPLSLECTVEGTSNPNLYWYRQAAGRGLQLLFYSVGIGQISSEVPQNLSASRPQDRQFILSSKKLLLSDSGFYLCAWSGGDSYEQYFGPGTRLTVT.

The chain recombines TRBV6-6 with TRBJ2-1; 8 bases line up with TRBD1. J gave up 6 bases and V 4 bases, and 11 bases lay outside the gene matches. This CDR3 comprises 16 residues. Germline V lookup: CDR1 MNHNY, CDR2 SVGAGI (reference sequence). In DNA form, the CDR3 reads TGTGCCAGCAGTTCCACTTCAGGGGGCGGGACCAATGAGCAGTTCTTC. Amino acids: CASSSTSGGGTNEQFF.

As regards this clone: The same CDR3 also results from other DNA sequences found in this sample. The V and J genes are TRBV5-1 and TRBJ1-6; 7 positions match TRBD1. The CDR3 totals 15 residues. The V gene end was trimmed by 0 bases and the J gene end by 10 bases; junction bases not matched to a gene: 7. The germline CDR1 and CDR2 sequences are SGHRS and YFSETQ. CDR3 sequence reads: CASSLEAGGNSPLHF. As DNA, the CDR3 is TGCGCCAGCAGCTTGGAGGCAGGGGGAAACTCACCCCTCCACTTT.

V and J are TRBV2 and TRBJ2-5; the match to TRBD2 covers 14 bases. The CDR3 runs to 17 residues. The junction had 5 bases not matched to a gene; V was cut back by 2 bases and J by 3 bases. Germline V gives CDR1 SNHLY, CDR2 FYNNEI. The CDR3 protein is CASSEWWTSGGKETQYF. CDR3 nucleotides: TGTGCCAGCAGTGAATGGTGGACTAGCGGGGGGAAAGAGACCCAGTACTTC.

Comments on this clone: Other nucleotide sequences in the sample specify the same CDR3. This CDR3 reads CASSYRVSEAFF. In nucleotides, the CDR3 is TGTGCCAGCAGTTACAGGGTTTCCGAAGCTTTCTTT. The chain couples TRBV28 to TRBJ1-1, with D possibly being TRBD1 (6 bases). The CDR3 loop spans 12 amino acids. V was pared by 4 bases and J by 8 bases, with 11 bases between. Germline lookup yields CDR1 MDHEN and CDR2 SYDVKM.